This TCR beta chain was captured by sequencing in a study of technical replicates of blood from several donors. Libraries were prepared by immunoSEQ multiplex PCR; TCRdb keeps only in-frame clonotypes and omits some of them. The sample gives around 74,000 clones, 65% to 90% of which show up once; approximately 4.6% is in the top ten. From germline, CDR1 is SGHDT and CDR2 YYEEEE. The germline V and J ends were trimmed by 6 bases and 0 bases, with 12 bases remaining between them. This CDR3 spans 14 amino acids. The source of this sequence is a human donor in good health. Some clones in this sample may be carry-over from other donors' samples. The sequenced material came from PBMCs. The rearrangement links TRBV5-6 to TRBJ1-1, with D maybe TRBD1 (6 bases). The chain's CDR3 is CASTRGGLNTEAFF. The CDR3 DNA is TGTGCCAGCACTCGAGGGGGATTGAACACTGAAGCTTTCTTT.